This T cell receptor (beta chain) emerged from a study of PD-L1 blockade in urothelial cancer. Overall study context: Blood analysis was done at 3 weeks (second dose) and 6 weeks after treatment began.

The CDR3 is 12 amino acids. CDR1 is MNHEY, CDR2 SMNVEV, per germline (reference sequence). V was clipped by 3 bases and J by 10 bases, with 10 bases between them. Using immunoSEQ multiplex PCR, the repertoire was profiled, and TCRdb retains in-frame clones only, with some absent. This table has roughly 16,000 clones, about 85% appearing once. This sequence joins TRBV27 and TRBJ2-1; TRBD1 is a possible D gene (6 bases). The sequence was collected from a man aged 50-60 years with urothelial cancer. Material: PBMCs, obtained around atezolizumab (anti-PD-L1) treatment. The CDR3 region is CASSLLGTEQFF. As DNA, the CDR3 is TGTGCCAGCAGTTTGCTGGGGACAGAGCAGTTCTTC.